The rows below give T cell receptor beta chains drawn from one sample of a study of T cells after posttransplantation cyclophosphamide. Generated by immunoSEQ multiplex PCR, the TCRdb table keeps only in-frame clones and is missing some. The data show around 12,000 clones, with none appearing a single time. This material consisted of PBMCs, taken after allogeneic stem cell transplant with posttransplant cyclophosphamide. The receptors were gathered from a female patient aged 40 to 55 who received an allogeneic stem cell transplant from an unrelated donor, was CMV-positive, and had acute GVHD only. Some of these T cells may belong to the graft donor. CDR3s include the opening cysteine and the closing phenylalanine or tryptophan. D genes are given only for firm matches. Size tells how often a clone was seen (once, few, many) or the class of an expanded clone, and some rows leave it out.

V gene	J gene	D gene	clone size	CDR3 protein	CDR3 DNA
TRBV28	TRBJ2-7	TRBD2	many	CASSSGGSGVYEQYF	TGTGCCAGCAGTTCGGGCGGGAGCGGGGTGTACGAGCAGTACTTC
TRBV6-5	TRBJ1-4	NA	many	CASSYSAGTEKLFF	TGTGCCAGCAGTTACTCGGCAGGTACTGAAAAACTGTTTTTT
TRBV27	TRBJ1-2	NA	many	CASSLAPTGLYGYTF	TGTGCCAGCAGTTTAGCCCCCACAGGTCTTTATGGCTACACCTTC
TRBV29-1	TRBJ2-3	NA	many	CSVAVQRDTQYF	TGCAGCGTTGCGGTCCAGCGGGATACGCAGTATTTT
TRBV6-1	TRBJ2-5	TRBD1	many	CASSDVTGSVTQYF	TGTGCCAGCAGTGATGTGACAGGGTCGGTCACCCAGTACTTC
TRBV5-1	TRBJ1-5	TRBD1	few	CASSLAGGVDQPQHF	TGCGCCAGCAGCTTGGCAGGGGGCGTCGATCAGCCCCAGCATTTT
TRBV2	TRBJ1-1	TRBD1	many	CASSERGTGLSEAFF	TGTGCCAGCAGTGAACGCGGGACAGGTTTATCTGAAGCTTTCTTT
TRBV5-4	TRBJ2-3	NA	few	CASSPVNTDTQYF	TGTGCCAGCAGCCCAGTCAACACAGATACGCAGTATTTT
TRBV21-1	TRBJ1-5	NA	many	CASSKFRYRGCNQPQHF	TGTGCCAGCAGCAAATTCAGGTATCGGGGGTGCAATCAGCCCCAGCATTTT
TRBV7-2	TRBJ1-1	NA	few	CASSLRGHLNTEAFF	TGTGCCAGCAGTCTTAGGGGACACCTGAACACTGAAGCTTTCTTT
TRBV15	TRBJ2-3	NA	NA	CATSRGWEDGDPTDTQYF	TGTGCCACCAGCAGAGGGTGGGAGGATGGGGATCCCACAGATACGCAGTATTTT
TRBV11-2	TRBJ2-3	NA	few	CASSHGDTQYF	TGTGCCAGCAGCCACGGAGATACGCAGTATTTT
TRBV7-7	TRBJ2-2	NA	many	CASSPTVTGELFF	TGTGCCAGCAGCCCGACAGTCACCGGGGAGCTGTTTTTT
TRBV28	TRBJ1-1	NA	many	CASSLTVLGTEAFF	TGTGCCAGCAGTTTAACAGTCTTAGGAACTGAAGCTTTCTTT
TRBV7-8	TRBJ2-3	TRBD2	few	CASSSTPDLGLGIDTQYF	TGTGCCAGCAGCTCCACACCTGATCTGGGACTAGGGATAGATACGCAGTATTTT
TRBV18	TRBJ2-4	NA	many	CASSPKGVGNIQYF	TGTGCCAGCTCACCGAAGGGGGTCGGGAACATTCAGTACTTC
TRBV6-5	TRBJ2-1	TRBD2	many	CASSYSPSGRAEQFF	TGTGCCAGCAGTTACTCGCCTAGCGGGAGGGCTGAGCAGTTCTTC
TRBV5-1	TRBJ1-3	NA	few	CASSLAASSGNTIYF	TGCGCCAGCAGCTTGGCCGCGAGCTCTGGAAACACCATATATTTT
TRBV28	TRBJ2-7	NA	many	CASSPRRVYEQYF	TGTGCCAGCAGTCCACGACGGGTCTACGAGCAGTACTTC
TRBV28	TRBJ2-7	NA	few	CASSLSSGSYEQYF	TGTGCCAGCAGTTTATCCTCCGGGAGCTACGAGCAGTACTTC
TRBV29-1	TRBJ2-7	NA	few	CSVEDRSQSYEQYF	TGCAGCGTTGAAGATAGGTCACAGTCCTACGAGCAGTACTTC
TRBV7-8	TRBJ2-3	TRBD2	few	CASSLMLSGGTDTQYF	TGTGCCAGCAGCTTAATGTTGAGCGGGGGAACAGATACGCAGTATTTT
TRBV18	TRBJ1-5	TRBD1	many	CASSPRDSKDQPQHF	TGTGCCAGCTCACCACGGGACAGTAAAGATCAGCCCCAGCATTTT
TRBV27	TRBJ2-1	NA	many	CASSFSTLSSYNEQFF	TGTGCCAGCAGTTTTTCGACACTCAGCTCCTACAATGAGCAGTTCTTC
TRBV5-1	TRBJ1-4	NA	many	CASSPLDSPRLFF	TGCGCCAGCAGCCCCTTGGACAGTCCAAGACTGTTTTTT
TRBV19	TRBJ2-2	NA	many	CASSITNTGELFF	TGTGCCAGTAGTATTACAAACACCGGGGAGCTGTTTTTT
TRBV15	TRBJ2-1	TRBD1	many	CATSRAVSGGDNEQFF	TGTGCCACCAGCAGAGCGGTTTCAGGGGGTGACAATGAGCAGTTCTTC
TRBV9	TRBJ2-2	TRBD2	many	CASSVASGGNTGELFF	TGTGCCAGCAGCGTAGCTAGCGGGGGTAACACCGGGGAGCTGTTTTTT
TRBV27	TRBJ2-2	TRBD1	many	CASSLFGQGRTGELFF	TGTGCCAGCAGTCTATTCGGACAGGGGAGGACCGGGGAGCTGTTTTTT
TRBV28	TRBJ1-1	NA	few	CASDSSGMNTEAFF	TGTGCCAGCGACAGCTCCGGAATGAACACTGAAGCTTTCTTT
TRBV7-2	TRBJ1-1	NA	many	CASSPDWGGADTEAFF	TGTGCCAGCAGCCCTGACTGGGGGGGAGCGGACACTGAAGCTTTCTTT
TRBV7-8	TRBJ1-1	NA	many	CASSFLDSLNTEAFF	TGTGCCAGCAGCTTTTTAGACAGCTTGAACACTGAAGCTTTCTTT
TRBV6-5	TRBJ2-2	TRBD1	NA	CASTAGQGSAGELFF	TGTGCCAGCACCGCTGGACAGGGGAGCGCCGGGGAGCTGTTTTTC
TRBV7-3	TRBJ1-2	NA	many	CASSPAEGYGYTF	TGTGCCAGCAGCCCAGCAGAGGGCTATGGCTACACCTTC
TRBV30	TRBJ1-2	NA	NA	CAWSGQNYGYTF	TGTGCCTGGAGTGGACAAAACTATGGCTACACCTTC
TRBV7-2	TRBJ1-4	NA	many	CASRPQVPGSEKLFF	TGTGCCAGCAGACCACAGGTCCCGGGTAGTGAAAAACTGTTTTTT
TRBV7-3	TRBJ2-1	NA	NA	CASSQERGEYNEQFF	TGTGCCAGCAGCCAAGAGAGAGGAGAATACAATGAGCAGTTCTTC
TRBV27	TRBJ2-7	TRBD1	many	CASSPRPRTGRGEQYF	TGTGCCAGCAGTCCACGACCCCGGACAGGCCGGGGCGAGCAGTACTTC
TRBV5-1	TRBJ2-7	TRBD2	many	CASSLKLAGAYEQYF	TGCGCCAGCAGCTTGAAACTAGCGGGAGCCTACGAGCAGTACTTC
TRBV7-2	TRBJ2-3	NA	many	CASSLGVGTSQYF	TGTGCCAGCAGCTTAGGTGTCGGGACATCGCAGTATTTT
TRBV15	TRBJ2-1	NA	many	CATSVQSNEQFF	TGTGCCACCAGTGTCCAGTCCAATGAGCAGTTCTTC
TRBV27	TRBJ2-2	TRBD1	NA	CASSSDRGGTGELFF	TGTGCCAGCAGTTCTGACAGGGGTGGCACCGGGGAGCTGTTTTTT
TRBV7-9	TRBJ2-3	TRBD1	NA	CASSSRQGVADTQYF	TGTGCCAGCAGCTCCCGACAGGGGGTCGCAGATACGCAGTATTTT
TRBV4-3	TRBJ2-3	TRBD2	many	CASSEGLAPWDTQYF	TGCGCCAGCAGCGAAGGACTAGCTCCTTGGGATACGCAGTATTTT
TRBV27	TRBJ1-4	NA	many	CASSLGSREREKLFF	TGTGCCAGCAGTTTAGGGAGCAGAGAACGAGAAAAACTGTTTTTT
TRBV19	TRBJ1-5	NA	few	CASSNQGPWGNQPQHF	TGTGCCAGTAGTAACCAGGGGCCCTGGGGCAATCAGCCCCAGCATTTT
TRBV18	TRBJ1-2	NA	few	CASSPTAGRGYGYTF	TGTGCCAGCTCACCCACGGCAGGGAGGGGCTATGGCTACACCTTC
TRBV2	TRBJ1-1	NA	many	CASSDITGGTEAFF	TGTGCCAGCAGCGACATCACGGGGGGCACTGAAGCTTTCTTT
TRBV10-3	TRBJ2-2	TRBD1	many	CAIRMDRPGELFF	TGTGCCATCAGGATGGACAGGCCCGGGGAGCTGTTTTTT
TRBV7-9	TRBJ1-2	NA	many	CASSSPGYGYTF	TGTGCCAGCAGCTCACCGGGCTATGGCTACACCTTC
TRBV5-1	TRBJ2-2	TRBD2	many	CASSLREGRSGELFF	TGCGCCAGCAGCTTGCGGGAGGGCCGAAGCGGGGAGCTGTTTTTT
TRBV4-1	TRBJ2-4	TRBD1	few	CASSHPRQGAEDIQYF	TGCGCCAGCAGCCACCCCAGACAGGGGGCCGAGGACATTCAGTACTTC
TRBV7-8	TRBJ2-5	NA	NA	CASSSGGPVAQYF	TGTGCCAGCAGCTCAGGGGGGCCCGTGGCCCAGTACTTC
TRBV7-9	TRBJ2-5	NA	few	CASSSEGQPWYQETQYF	TGTGCCAGCAGCTCAGAGGGACAACCTTGGTACCAAGAGACCCAGTACTTC
TRBV28	TRBJ1-4	NA	many	CASSFGGSLGKLFF	TGTGCCAGCAGTTTCGGGGGGTCCCTCGGAAAACTGTTTTTT
TRBV28	TRBJ2-7	TRBD2	many	CASTVLAGDGEQYF	TGTGCCAGCACAGTCCTAGCGGGAGACGGGGAGCAGTACTTC